The next 10 T cell receptor beta chains were all read from a single sample in a study of graft-versus-host responses after intestinal transplantation. These receptors' antigens are unknown. TCRdb keeps only in-frame clones here, not all; method: immunoSEQ multiplex PCR. The sample has around 100,000 clones; more than 85% are singletons. Sequenced here: unstimulated CD8+ T cells sorted from spleen or lymph node cells, sampled before intestinal transplant. The source is a human donor who received an intestinal transplant.

The chain links TRBV7-2 to TRBJ2-3, with TRBD2 matching over 8 bases. The CDR3 contains 16 residues. Looked up from germline, CDR1 is SGHTA and CDR2 is FQGNSA. V gave up 5 bases and J gave up 4 bases; unmatched junction bases: 11. The CDR3 is CASSQPTSVIPDTQYF. CDR3 nucleotide sequence: TGTGCCAGCAGCCAACCGACTAGCGTAATCCCAGATACGCAGTATTTT.

The chain employs TRBV7-6 and TRBJ2-1, with TRBD2 identical over 10 bases. J gave up 3 bases and V 0 bases, and 5 bases lay outside the gene matches. The CDR3 sequence is 17 residues long. Per the germline V gene, CDR1 is SGHVS and CDR2 is FNYEAQ. Written as DNA, the CDR3 is TGTGCCAGCAGCTTAGCTCTAGCGGGGGTTCTCTACAATGAGCAGTTCTTC. Residues: CASSLALAGVLYNEQFF.

The V and J genes are TRBV2 and TRBJ1-4; D is unresolved. The CDR3 covers 13 residues. Trimming removed 7 bases from V and 0 bases from J, with 6 bases in between. The germline CDR1 and CDR2 sequences are SNHLY and FYNNEI. CDR3 residues: CASKSSTNEKLFF. CDR3 DNA sequence: TGTGCCAGCAAATCATCAACTAATGAAAAACTGTTTTTT.

The V gene is TRBV6-1, the J gene TRBJ1-1; perhaps TRBD1 as D (5 bases). The V and J ends lost 6 bases and 1 base respectively, with 9 bases between them. This CDR3 is 13 amino acids long. CDR1 and CDR2 (germline): MNHNS, SASEGT. This CDR3 is CASRGGGNTEAFF. CDR3 bases: TGTGCCAGCAGAGGTGGGGGGAACACTGAAGCTTTCTTT.

This chain joins TRBV9 and TRBJ2-2; 8 nucleotides agree with TRBD2. V gave up 4 bases and J gave up 3 bases; unmatched junction bases: 5. The CDR3 has 15 amino acids. The germline CDR1 and CDR2 sequences are SGDLS and YYNGEE. In DNA, the CDR3 is TGTGCCAGCAGCCGTTCCGGGGGGGACACCGGGGAGCTGTTTTTT. As protein: CASSRSGGDTGELFF.

The DNA for the CDR3 is TGTGCCAGCAGCTTGTCTAGCGGGGGGCCCCAAGAGACCCAGTACTTC. Its translation is CASSLSSGGPQETQYF. The V and J genes are TRBV9 and TRBJ2-5; 11 bases fit TRBD2. This CDR3 is built from 16 residues. Germline lookup yields CDR1 SGDLS and CDR2 YYNGEE. V dropped 4 bases and J dropped 1; count of bases not matched to a gene: 6.

This chain links TRBV5-4 with TRBJ1-2; the D is unclear. In germline, CDR1 is SGHNT, CDR2 YYREEE (reference sequence). Between the trimmed V and J ends, which lost 2 bases and 0 bases, there was a span of 11 bases. CDR3 size: 15 residues. In DNA form, the CDR3 reads TGTGCCAGCAGCTTTGTTGCTGCAGCTAACTATGGCTACACCTTC. Protein product: CASSFVAAANYGYTF. The full variable domain, rest sourced from reference TRBV5-4 and TRBJ1-2, is ETGVTQSPTHLIKTRGQQVTLRCSSQSGHNTVSWYQQALGQGPQFIFQYYREEENGRGNFPPRFSGLQFPNYSSELNVNALELDDSALYLCASSFVAAANYGYTFGSGTRLTVV.

J is TRBJ2-7 and V is TRBV5-1; maybe TRBD1 (6 bases). Deletions cut 5 bases from V and 3 bases from J, with 9 bases between. This CDR3 region has 12 residues. Germline-derived CDR1 and CDR2 are SGHRS and YFSETQ. The CDR3 sequence: CASSWDNYEQYF. The CDR3 DNA sequence: TGCGCCAGCAGTTGGGACAACTACGAGCAGTACTTC.

The rearrangement uses TRBV11-2 and TRBJ2-1; 12 bases agree with TRBD2. The V gene's germline CDR1 is SGHAT and CDR2 FQNNGV. V was clipped by 1 base and J by 4 bases; unmatched bases: 5. There are 17 residues in the CDR3. The CDR3 reads CASSLGPSGGGYNEQFF. The CDR3 DNA reads as TGTGCCAGCAGCTTAGGCCCTAGCGGGGGGGGGTACAATGAGCAGTTCTTC. Variable domain in full (rest from reference TRBV11-2 and TRBJ2-1): EAGVAQSPRYKIIEKRQSVAFWCNPISGHATLYWYQQILGQGPKLLIQFQNNGVVDDSQLPKDRFSAERLKGVDSTLKIQPAKLEDSAVYLCASSLGPSGGGYNEQFFGPGTRLTVL.

The chain links TRBV10-3 to TRBJ1-2; 8 positions match TRBD1. Germline CDR1 ENHRY, CDR2 SYGVKD. This CDR3 is built from 18 residues. The V and J ends lost 2 bases and 6 bases, in that order; junction bases with no gene match: 17. The CDR3 DNA is TGTGCCATCAGTGAGCCGACCCGGACAGGGCGACTGACCGATGGCTACACCTTC. As protein: CAISEPTRTGRLTDGYTF.